These 30 T cell receptor beta chains were all obtained from the same sample, sequenced in a study of shared clonotypes between healthy human individuals. Measured with immunoSEQ multiplex PCR; TCRdb has only the in-frame clones, and not every one. The sample consists of hundreds of thousands of clones, more than 70% of them appearing once. Sequenced material: memory CD4+ T cells sorted from blood. Subset indicated: CD45RA-negative fraction. The receptors derive from a woman between 25 and 40 years old in good health.

The gene calls are TRBV7-2 and TRBJ1-3; D may be TRBD1 (6 bases). V was trimmed by 1 base and J by 3 bases, leaving 13 bases between them. The CDR3 consists of 16 residues. The V gene's germline CDR1 is SGHTA and CDR2 FQGNSA. In nucleotides, the CDR3 is TGTGCCAGCAGCTTAGTATTGGGGGGCGGTGGAAACACCATATATTTT. Translating gives CASSLVLGGGGNTIYF. Variable domain in full (rest from reference TRBV7-2 and TRBJ1-3): GAGVSQSPSNKVTEKGKDVELRCDPISGHTALYWYRQSLGQGLEFLIYFQGNSAPDKSGLPSDRFSAERTGGSVSTLTIQRTQQEDSAVYLCASSLVLGGGGNTIYFGEGSWLTVV.

The CDR3 loop is CASRALAAYEQYF. The CDR3 nucleotides read TGTGCCAGCAGGGCCTTGGCCGCCTACGAGCAGTACTTC. The chain joins TRBV11-2 to TRBJ2-7; no reliable D call. The germline gives CDR1 SGHAT, CDR2 FQNNGV. With 6 bases removed from V and 2 bases from J, the gap between germline ends came to 11 bases. The CDR3 is 13 residues long.

Only one count was recorded for this clone. Different DNA sequences within this sample yield the same CDR3. The chain carries TRBV7-8 and TRBJ1-5, with TRBD1 as a possible D gene (6 bases). Germline CDR1 reads SGHVS; CDR2 reads FQNEAQ. The CDR3 loop spans 13 amino acids. V dropped 2 bases and J dropped 5 bases, with 7 bases sitting between them. The CDR3 reads CASSLQGYQPQHF. The DNA of the CDR3 is TGTGCCAGCAGCTTACAGGGGTATCAGCCCCAGCATTTT.

This clone was seen more than once but under ten times. This chain links TRBV6-1 with TRBJ1-2, with 8 bases that match TRBD1. CDR1 is MNHNS and CDR2 is SASEGT in the germline V gene. CDR3 length: 15 residues. V was clipped by 3 bases and J by 6 bases; unmatched bases: 9. CDR3 protein: CASSDPNRGSHGYTF. In nucleotides, the CDR3 is TGTGCCAGCAGTGACCCAAACAGGGGGAGTCATGGCTACACCTTC.

V and J are TRBV29-1 and TRBJ1-5; TRBD1 agrees at 12 bases. Unmatched junction bases numbered 8, after V lost 6 bases and J lost 2 bases. CDR3 size: 16 residues. Germline V gene sequence: CDR1 SQVTM, CDR2 ANQGSEA. The CDR3 nucleotides are TGCAGCGTCCTCACCGGGACAGGGGGCGGCAATCAGCCCCAGCATTTT. It encodes CSVLTGTGGGNQPQHF.

This chain uses TRBV27 with TRBJ2-1, with D maybe TRBD1 (6 bases). This CDR3 has 13 amino acids. Trimming removed 6 bases from V and 5 bases from J, with 11 bases in between. In germline, CDR1 is MNHEY, CDR2 SMNVEV (reference sequence). The CDR3 bases are TGTGCCAGCAGGAACAGGGTTGACAATGAGCAGTTCTTC. This translates into CASRNRVDNEQFF.

This clone was recorded only once. The rearrangement uses TRBV5-5 and TRBJ2-1; 11 nucleotides line up with TRBD2. This CDR3 is 17 amino acids long. Germline V gene lookup returns CDR1 SGHKS and CDR2 YYEKEE (reference sequence). V shed 4 bases and J 8 bases; nucleotides not matched to a gene: 14. CDR3: CASSPSGASGRTHEQFF. CDR3 coding DNA: TGTGCCAGCAGCCCGAGCGGGGCTAGCGGGAGGACACATGAGCAGTTCTTC.

The chain combines TRBV5-5 with TRBJ2-7, with D perhaps matching TRBD1 (5 bases). Trimming took 0 bases from V and 7 from J, leaving 17 bases between them. The CDR3 length is 15 residues. Germline V gene data show CDR1 as SGHKS and CDR2 as YYEKEE (reference sequence). This CDR3 is CASSLDGSYYREQYF. The CDR3 DNA sequence: TGTGCCAGCAGCTTGGACGGCTCATACTACAGGGAGCAGTACTTC.

This clone was found once. The chain couples TRBV28 to TRBJ1-2; a possible D gene is TRBD1 (5 bases). Germline V gives CDR1 MDHEN, CDR2 SYDVKM. The CDR3 covers 14 residues. Trimming took 2 bases from V and 8 from J, leaving 15 bases between them. CDR3 in DNA: TGTGCCAGCAGTTTAGCAGGGCACAGGTCCGGCTACACCTTC. It is translated as CASSLAGHRSGYTF.

In DNA, the CDR3 is TGTGCCAGCAGTGTTCACAGGGGTTCCACTAATGAAAAACTGTTTTTT. Protein sequence: CASSVHRGSTNEKLFF. The chain carries TRBV25-1 and TRBJ1-4; 7 bases are shared with TRBD1. V was pared by 4 bases and J by 2 bases, with 7 bases of the junction left unmatched. There are 16 residues in the CDR3. The V gene's germline CDR1 is MGHDK and CDR2 SYGVNS.

This clone was seen more than once but under ten times. The chain recombines TRBV4-1 with TRBJ1-1; 7 bases line up with TRBD1. The V and J ends lost 0 bases and 0 bases, in that order; junction bases with no gene match: 10. The CDR3 spans 18 residues. The germline gives CDR1 MGHRA, CDR2 YSYEKL. For the CDR3, the DNA is TGCGCCAGCAGCCAAGATCCGAGGGGGCGAACAATGAACACTGAAGCTTTCTTT. It encodes CASSQDPRGRTMNTEAFF.

The rearrangement joins TRBV28 to TRBJ2-3; 11 bases match TRBD2. Looked up from germline, CDR1 is MDHEN and CDR2 is SYDVKM. The CDR3 contains 19 residues. V was clipped by 3 bases and J by 1 base; unmatched bases: 12. The CDR3 region has the DNA TGTGCCAGCAGTTTCCCCCCGCTAGCGGGAGGAATCGGCACAGATACGCAGTATTTT. Translating it yields CASSFPPLAGGIGTDTQYF.

The CDR3 nucleotides read TGCGCCAGCAGCCCCCGAGGCCTGACAGGGGATTTTGAAAAACTGTTTTTT. It is translated as CASSPRGLTGDFEKLFF. The rearrangement links TRBV4-1 to TRBJ1-4; 8 nucleotides align to TRBD1. Germline V gene data show CDR1 as MGHRA and CDR2 as YSYEKL. The junction had 14 bases not matched to a gene; V was cut back by 4 bases and J by 7 bases. The CDR3 loop spans 17 amino acids.

The chain employs TRBV18 and TRBJ2-2; D possibly corresponds to TRBD1 (6 bases). Trimming removed 6 bases at V and 3 bases at J, with 14 bases between. The CDR3 extends over 15 amino acids. CDR1 KGHSH and CDR2 LQKENI come from the germline V gene. The CDR3 DNA is TGTGCCAGCTCCATGTCAGGGGTTCACACCGGGGAGCTGTTTTTT. It specifies CASSMSGVHTGELFF.

The chain employs TRBV11-3 and TRBJ2-3; TRBD2 matches 13 bases. CDR1 and CDR2 from the germline V gene are SGHNT and YENEEA. After removal of 6 bases from V and 1 base from J, the junction contained 7 bases not matched to a gene. This CDR3 contains 17 residues. The chain's CDR3 is CASSSGLAGVGTDTQYF. DNA for the CDR3: TGTGCCAGCAGTTCCGGACTAGCGGGAGTCGGCACAGATACGCAGTATTTT.

The chain combines TRBV2 with TRBJ2-5; 11 bases line up with TRBD2. Germline V gene lookup returns CDR1 SNHLY and CDR2 FYNNEI. The V gene end was trimmed by 4 bases and the J gene end by 5 bases; junction bases not matched to a gene: 0. The CDR3 covers 13 residues. CDR3 nucleotides: TGTGCCAGCAGTGGGACTAGCGGGGAGACCCAGTACTTC. As protein: CASSGTSGETQYF.

This rearrangement joins TRBV10-3 to TRBJ1-1, with no clear D. V was pared by 3 bases and J by 1 base, with 12 bases between. The CDR3 is made up of 15 amino acids. Germline V CDR1 and CDR2: ENHRY, SYGVKD. The CDR3: CAISDLHGQNTEAFF. Written as DNA, the CDR3 is TGTGCCATCAGTGACCTCCACGGGCAGAACACTGAAGCTTTCTTT.

The chain combines TRBV30 with TRBJ1-4; TRBD1 is a possible D gene (6 bases). The CDR3 runs to 18 residues. Trimming removed 0 bases at V and 1 base at J, with 18 bases between. Germline CDR1 GTSNPN, CDR2 SVGIG (reference sequence). The CDR3 coding sequence is TGTGCCTGGAGTGTATTGTGGGGGCACGGGGGAACTAATGAAAAACTGTTTTTT. Translation gives CAWSVLWGHGGTNEKLFF.

This clone turned up a few times. The chain combines TRBV29-1 with TRBJ1-2; D unclear. The CDR3 runs 11 residues. The V gene's germline CDR1 is SQVTM and CDR2 ANQGSEA. V was trimmed by 4 bases and J by 2 bases, leaving 5 bases between them. The CDR3 DNA reads TGCAGCGTTGTTATCAACTATGGCTACACCTTC. Its protein is CSVVINYGYTF. Using reference TRBV29-1 and TRBJ1-2 for the parts outside the CDR3, the full variable domain is SAVISQKPSRDICQRGTSLTIQCQVDSQVTMMFWYRQQPGQSLTLIATANQGSEATYESGFVIDKFPISRPNLTFSTLTVSNMSPEDSSIYLCSVVINYGYTFGSGTRLTVV.

This rearrangement joins TRBV7-9 to TRBJ1-1, with D hard to call. The V end was cut by 1 base, the J end by 4 bases, with 7 bases between. CDR1 SEHNR and CDR2 FQNEAQ come from the germline V gene (reference sequence). The length of the CDR3 is 13 residues. The CDR3 region has the DNA TGTGCCAGCAGCTTAGGGCAAACCACTGAAGCTTTCTTT. It encodes CASSLGQTTEAFF.

The V call is TRBV10-2, the J call TRBJ2-2, with 8 bases that match TRBD1. Germline V gene lookup returns CDR1 WSHSY and CDR2 SAAADI. There are 15 residues in the CDR3. V was pared by 6 bases and J by 7 bases, with 10 bases of the junction left unmatched. CDR3 coding DNA: TGCGCCAGCAGCGGGGTCAGGGGGCTTATCGGGGAGCTGTTTTTT. Amino acids: CASSGVRGLIGELFF.

In this sample, this clone turned up a few times. V usage is TRBV6-5 and J usage is TRBJ2-6; maybe TRBD1 (6 bases). The germline V and J ends were trimmed by 6 bases and 2 bases, with 11 bases remaining between them. This CDR3 contains 15 residues. Germline loops: CDR1 MNHEY, CDR2 SVGAGI. The CDR3 DNA is TGTGCCAGCAGCCTAAAGGGGGCTGGGGCCAACGTCCTGACTTTC. Its protein product is CASSLKGAGANVLTF.

Remarks on this clone: The same CDR3 is also encoded by other DNA sequences in this sample. This chain joins TRBV5-6 and TRBJ2-3; no reliable D call. This CDR3 is built from 15 residues. Germline values: CDR1 SGHDT, CDR2 YYEEEE. Trimming took 0 bases from V and 0 from J, leaving 8 bases between them. CDR3 in DNA: TGTGCCAGCAGCTTGGGTCCAGCTAGCACAGATACGCAGTATTTT. This encodes CASSLGPASTDTQYF.

The rearrangement uses TRBV5-4 and TRBJ2-5; TRBD1 might be the D (6 bases). CDR1 is SGHNT, CDR2 YYREEE, per germline (reference sequence). This CDR3 region has 13 residues. Trimming shortened V by 4 bases and J by 5 bases, and 12 bases separated the two germline ends. The CDR3 loop reads CASSRTGMETQYF. The CDR3 DNA sequence: TGTGCCAGCAGCCGTACAGGGATGGAGACCCAGTACTTC.

The chain uses TRBV4-1 and TRBJ1-5, with D hard to call. Between the trimmed V and J ends, which lost 1 base and 6 bases, there was a span of 13 bases. CDR3 length: 15 residues. Germline assignment: CDR1 MGHRA and CDR2 YSYEKL. The CDR3: CASSQVRGALQPQHF. In DNA form, the CDR3 reads TGCGCCAGCAGCCAAGTGCGAGGCGCACTTCAGCCCCAGCATTTT.

The chain joins TRBV27 to TRBJ2-2; no firm D call. V lost 5 bases and J 4 bases, leaving 11 bases between the germline ends. There are 14 residues in the CDR3. Germline V gene lookup returns CDR1 MNHEY and CDR2 SMNVEV (reference sequence). This CDR3 reads CASSPRVGTGELFF. The CDR3 nucleotides are TGTGCCAGCAGTCCTAGGGTTGGCACCGGGGAGCTGTTTTTT.

This rearrangement joins TRBV5-1 to TRBJ2-1; D is unclear. The CDR3 length is 15 residues. In germline, CDR1 is SGHRS, CDR2 YFSETQ. V dropped 1 base and J dropped 4 bases, with 12 bases sitting between them. CDR3 loop: CASSLRVSEYNEQFF. The CDR3 DNA reads TGCGCCAGCAGCTTGAGGGTTTCGGAATACAATGAGCAGTTCTTC.

The genes are TRBV6-5 and TRBJ1-4; D perhaps matches TRBD1 (6 bases). The length of the CDR3 is 13 residues. The V end was cut by 6 bases, the J end by 8 bases, with 13 bases between. Germline CDR1 MNHEY, CDR2 SVGAGI. The CDR3 is CASREGGEEKLFF. CDR3 bases: TGTGCCAGCAGAGAGGGGGGGGAGGAAAAACTGTTTTTT.

The rearrangement joins TRBV15 to TRBJ1-1; 10 nucleotides match TRBD1. The V and J ends lost 2 bases and 3 bases, in that order; junction bases with no gene match: 9. There are 17 residues in the CDR3. The V gene's germline CDR1 is LNHNV and CDR2 YYDKDF (reference sequence). CDR3 sequence (DNA): TGTGCCACCAGCAGAACGACAGGGGGCGCGGTGGACACTGAAGCTTTCTTT. Translation: CATSRTTGGAVDTEAFF.

The chain recombines TRBV28 with TRBJ1-3, with a possible D match to TRBD1 (5 bases). Germline V gives CDR1 MDHEN, CDR2 SYDVKM. V was cut by 7 bases and J by 0 bases, with 13 bases left in between. This CDR3 is 15 amino acids long. The DNA of the CDR3 is TGTGCCAGCAAGCCACAGGTCTTCTCTGGAAACACCATATATTTT. It is translated as CASKPQVFSGNTIYF.